The rows below give T cell receptor beta chains drawn from one sample of a study of blood T cell repertoires in COVID-19. The data were produced by immunoSEQ multiplex PCR, yet TCRdb's version contains in-frame clones alone and is incomplete. Here the sample spans about 49,000 clones, 65% to 90% being singletons. Material for sequencing was peripheral blood. Every receptor here comes from an elderly woman with COVID-19, enrolled during active disease. Both conserved end residues are part of each CDR3. The order of the fields is CDR3 length, V gene, CDR3 protein.

len: 13
v_gene: TRBV6-6
CDR3aa: CASSYGSEYGYTF

len: 13
v_gene: TRBV5-1
CDR3aa: CASSRVVNEKLFF

len: 17
v_gene: TRBV11-2
CDR3aa: CASSLNGAGGYPDEQYF

len: 16
v_gene: TRBV19
CDR3aa: CASSLDAAGAYNEQFF

len: 15
v_gene: TRBV7-7
CDR3aa: CASSLIFADQETQYF

len: 15
v_gene: TRBV12-5
CDR3aa: CASGAGTGAYNEQFF

len: 14
v_gene: TRBV11-2
CDR3aa: CASSRHQGGETQYF

len: 15
v_gene: TRBV28
CDR3aa: CASSYRDYQNNEQFF

len: 12
v_gene: TRBV7-8
CDR3aa: CASSLTGGGQYF

len: 13
v_gene: TRBV5-1
CDR3aa: CASSLSPGTEAFF

len: 13
v_gene: TRBV7-9
CDR3aa: CAGSRTGGREQYF

len: 14
v_gene: TRBV7-3
CDR3aa: CASSWTGGTGELFF

len: 15
v_gene: TRBV18
CDR3aa: CASSPLARPEETQYF

len: 13
v_gene: TRBV6-5
CDR3aa: CASSRDRGVGYTF

len: 16
v_gene: TRBV28
CDR3aa: CASRFYFRTGNEKLFF

len: 14
v_gene: TRBV10-3
CDR3aa: CAISEGGQGDIQYF

len: 12
v_gene: TRBV28
CDR3aa: CASSLLTGELFF

len: 13
v_gene: TRBV7-2
CDR3aa: CASSLARTDTQYF

len: 18
v_gene: TRBV18
CDR3aa: CASSRLDSPKTSTDTQYF

len: 15
v_gene: TRBV21-1
CDR3aa: CASSSLAGGSYEQYF

len: 15
v_gene: TRBV3-1/TRBV3-2
CDR3aa: CASSQDLSGAAKQFF

len: 12
v_gene: TRBV12-3/TRBV12-4
CDR3aa: CASTTQGYGYTF

len: 13
v_gene: TRBV4-2
CDR3aa: CASSQDYFYEQYF

len: 14
v_gene: TRBV18
CDR3aa: CASSPGLAGFFEYF

len: 14
v_gene: TRBV28
CDR3aa: CASRGGASPYEQYF

len: 14
v_gene: TRBV28
CDR3aa: CASITGQTNYGYTF

len: 21
v_gene: TRBV21-1
CDR3aa: CASSKGGRAGTSGRGYNEQFF

len: 13
v_gene: TRBV27
CDR3aa: CASSIAGPYEQYF

len: 16
v_gene: TRBV10-3
CDR3aa: CAISPGSSSYNSPLHF

len: 14
v_gene: TRBV19
CDR3aa: CASSIQATKYEQYF

len: 15
v_gene: TRBV7-9
CDR3aa: CASSSGHVENTEAFF

len: 14
v_gene: TRBV27
CDR3aa: CASSSQASGYEQYF

len: 15
v_gene: TRBV10-3
CDR3aa: CATQEGDRVNSPLHF

len: 14
v_gene: TRBV2
CDR3aa: CASRSSASYNEQFF

len: 15
v_gene: TRBV5-8
CDR3aa: CASTRGITDPSPLHF

len: 18
v_gene: TRBV15
CDR3aa: CATSREVLAGASYNEQFF

len: 13
v_gene: TRBV5-1
CDR3aa: CASSLAPTDTQYF

len: 14
v_gene: TRBV19
CDR3aa: CASSIEPRSTEAFF

len: 13
v_gene: TRBV19
CDR3aa: CASSRTSWETQYF

len: 16
v_gene: TRBV19
CDR3aa: CASSFRTGDPNYGYTF

len: 16
v_gene: TRBV5-4
CDR3aa: CASSLGGQALNYGYTF

len: 13
v_gene: TRBV30
CDR3aa: CAWRRTGAGELFF

len: 18
v_gene: TRBV9
CDR3aa: CASSVRRGHESGTGELFF

len: 16
v_gene: TRBV4-1
CDR3aa: CASSLRQDDSGNTIYF

len: 13
v_gene: TRBV7-8
CDR3aa: CASSGKSYNEQFF

len: 18
v_gene: TRBV28
CDR3aa: CASSLFHFGREAKNIQYF

len: 14
v_gene: TRBV10-1
CDR3aa: CASSGREAPETQYF

len: 14
v_gene: TRBV9
CDR3aa: CASSVGLALNEQFF

len: 16
v_gene: TRBV7-2
CDR3aa: CASSLGGLAGYNEQFF

len: 16
v_gene: TRBV3-1/TRBV3-2
CDR3aa: CASSRLGSKNTGELFF

len: 13
v_gene: TRBV19
CDR3aa: CASSQDRNYGYTF

len: 16
v_gene: TRBV5-8
CDR3aa: CASSLAAVLGGDTQYF

len: 14
v_gene: TRBV6-5
CDR3aa: CASRPGLPKDEQFF

len: 13
v_gene: TRBV29-1
CDR3aa: CSVVYGGSQPQHF

len: 15
v_gene: TRBV5-1
CDR3aa: CASGGLGSFTDTQYF

len: 15
v_gene: TRBV9
CDR3aa: CASSLPGLISDTQYF

len: 17
v_gene: TRBV27
CDR3aa: CASTASGRTSGTDTQYF

len: 16
v_gene: TRBV7-2
CDR3aa: CASSFNRLAAMVEQYF

len: 15
v_gene: TRBV19
CDR3aa: CASSIGQGGSRGYTF